This T cell receptor (beta chain) was found in a study of blood T cells in healthy people across ages. A J-beta primer mix and a sample-barcoded 5' primer were used in a second PCR of roughly 6 to 11 cycles. TCRdb re-analysed the 5' RACE reads in MiXCR, keeping a single row per CDR3 protein. Here the sample spans hundreds of thousands of distinct CDR3 sequences, less than 30% being singletons. This CDR3 spans 14 amino acids. Between the trimmed V and J ends, which lost 6 bases and 2 bases, there was a span of 13 bases. The germline V gene has CDR1 MNHNS and CDR2 SASEGT. V and J are TRBV6-1 and TRBJ2-5, with a possible D match to TRBD1 (6 bases). This clonotype originated in a woman between 65 and 79 years old in good health. The sequencing sample was made of blood. The CDR3 sequence is CASRGGVRQETQYF. DNA of the CDR3: TGTGCCAGCAGAGGGGGAGTGCGACAAGAGACCCAGTACTTC.